This T cell receptor (beta chain) appears in the sequencing data of a study of blood T cell repertoires in COVID-19. Study details: Spain, Italy and the United States supplied samples that represented acute and convalescent COVID-19. T cells, B-cell-depleted T cells, or PBMCs supplied cDNA or gDNA.

Germline V gene data show CDR1 as GTSNPN and CDR2 as SVGIG (reference sequence). The V segment lost 5 bases and the J segment 4 bases; nucleotides outside the gene matches: 6. The CDR3 runs 13 residues. Data came from immunoSEQ multiplex PCR; TCRdb stores just in-frame clones and leaves some out. The sample has 220,000 or so clones; around 89% are singletons. The sequenced material came from PBMCs or T cells enriched from blood (not recorded which). J is TRBJ2-7 and V is TRBV30, with TRBD1 matching 9 bases. The source is a man aged 30 to 39 who had been exposed to COVID-19. In DNA form, the CDR3 reads TGTGCCTGGGAGGGGGGACAGGGATACGAGCAGTACTTC. It translates to CAWEGGQGYEQYF.